The 30 T cell receptor beta chains below were found in one sample sequenced in a study of blood T cell repertoires in COVID-19. The repertoire was sequenced with immunoSEQ multiplex PCR; TCRdb's copy has only in-frame clones and lacks some. Here the sample spans 100,000 to 150,000 clones, 70% to 90% being singletons. The sequenced sample was peripheral blood. The receptors come from a woman older than 75 with acute or convalescent COVID-19.

The chain is built from TRBV25-1 and TRBJ1-2; D gene unclear. This CDR3 has 12 amino acids. Germline values: CDR1 MGHDK, CDR2 SYGVNS. The V end was cut by 2 bases, the J end by 7 bases, with 8 bases between. The CDR3 protein is CASSEVGSGYTF. The CDR3 nucleotides are TGTGCCAGCAGTGAAGTGGGGAGTGGCTACACCTTC.

This chain connects TRBV27 to TRBJ1-4; 7 bases line up with TRBD1. Germline loops: CDR1 MNHEY, CDR2 SMNVEV (reference sequence). J was trimmed by 7 bases and V by 3 bases; bases with no gene match: 5. CDR3 length equals 14 residues. The CDR3 sequence is CASSFHRGGEKLFF. The CDR3 DNA reads as TGTGCCAGCAGTTTTCACAGGGGTGGTGAAAAACTGTTTTTT.

V usage is TRBV2 and J usage is TRBJ2-1, with 13 bases matching TRBD2. The CDR3 runs 15 residues. The germline CDR1 and CDR2 sequences are SNHLY and FYNNEI. The V segment lost 8 bases and the J segment 7 bases; nucleotides outside the gene matches: 8. This CDR3 reads CASRRRTSGGNEQFF. As DNA, the CDR3 is TGTGCCAGCCGCAGAAGGACTAGCGGGGGAAATGAGCAGTTCTTC.

The V and J genes are TRBV18 and TRBJ1-2, with D possibly matching TRBD1 (6 bases). Germline V lookup: CDR1 KGHSH, CDR2 LQKENI. The CDR3 extends over 14 amino acids. V was trimmed by 2 bases and J by 4 bases, leaving 11 bases between them. The CDR3 DNA reads as TGTGCCAGCTCACCAAATCAGGGGATCTATGGCTACACCTTC. Translation gives CASSPNQGIYGYTF.

The chain's CDR3 is CASSRQGADTEAFF. CDR3 sequence (DNA): TGTGCCAGCTCACGGCAGGGGGCGGACACTGAAGCTTTCTTT. This chain links TRBV18 with TRBJ1-1, with 8 bases that match TRBD1. Germline CDR1 is KGHSH and CDR2 is LQKENI. There are 14 residues in the CDR3. V was pared by 4 bases and J by 3 bases, with 4 bases of the junction left unmatched.

The chain is built from TRBV7-2 and TRBJ2-7, with 7 positions matching TRBD2. Unmatched junction bases numbered 15, after V lost 2 bases and J lost 2 bases. Looked up from germline, CDR1 is SGHTA and CDR2 is FQGNSA. The CDR3 length is 18 residues. CDR3 region: CASSLQYRRAGDPYEQYF. The CDR3 DNA is TGTGCCAGCAGCTTACAATATCGCCGGGCGGGGGACCCCTACGAGCAGTACTTC.

The V and J genes are TRBV10-3 and TRBJ1-1, with TRBD1 identical over 7 bases. Germline V gives CDR1 ENHRY, CDR2 SYGVKD. The CDR3 spans 14 residues. The ends lost 10 bases at V and 0 bases at J; junction bases unmatched: 8. CDR3 sequence (DNA): TGTGCCACCAAACCGACAGGGATGAACACTGAAGCTTTCTTT. Protein product: CATKPTGMNTEAFF.

V usage is TRBV27 and J usage is TRBJ1-6; 7 nucleotides align to TRBD1. This CDR3 region has 15 residues. Trimming took 5 bases from V and 7 from J; bases not matched to a gene: 8. The germline V gene encodes CDR1 MNHEY and CDR2 SMNVEV (reference sequence). The DNA for the CDR3 is TGTGCCAGCAGTCCCGGGACAGCGCCAAATTCACCCCTCCACTTT. Translated, it gives CASSPGTAPNSPLHF.

The table lists this clone with a count of one. The chain employs TRBV28 and TRBJ2-2; 9 bases fit TRBD1. The V and J ends lost 2 bases and 7 bases, in that order; junction bases with no gene match: 5. Germline V gene sequence: CDR1 MDHEN, CDR2 SYDVKM. The CDR3 loop spans 15 amino acids. The CDR3 DNA reads TGTGCCAGCAGTTTAGGGGACAGGGAAGGCGGGGAGCTGTTTTTT. It yields the protein CASSLGDREGGELFF.

The V call is TRBV20-1, the J call TRBJ2-7; D unclear. Germline CDR1 DFQATT, CDR2 SNEGSKA (reference sequence). V lost 3 bases and J 3 bases, leaving 6 bases between the germline ends. The CDR3 totals 11 residues. CDR3 loop: CSASDGYEQYF. CDR3 DNA: TGCAGTGCTAGTGACGGCTACGAGCAGTACTTC.

This sequence joins TRBV12-2 and TRBJ2-7; the DNA was not used to check the table's D call, TRBD1. TRBV12-2 is shown as a pseudogene. The CDR3 runs 15 residues. This CDR3 is CASRLGGQVSYEQYF. In nucleotides, the CDR3 is TGTGCAAGTCGCTTAGGGGGACAGGTCTCCTACGAGCAGTACTTC.

J is TRBJ2-7 and V is TRBV3-1 (or the pseudogene TRBV3-2); TRBD2 matches 10 bases. The V gene's germline CDR1 is LGHDT and CDR2 YNNKEL (reference sequence). The CDR3 contains 18 residues. Unmatched junction bases numbered 11, after V lost 1 base and J lost 2 bases. The DNA of the CDR3 is TGTGCCAGCAGCCAAGTAGGGCTAGCGGGAGCTGGCACCTACGAGCAGTACTTC. Its translation: CASSQVGLAGAGTYEQYF.

The chain combines TRBV3-1 (or the pseudogene TRBV3-2) with TRBJ1-2; tentative D call: TRBD1 (5 bases). Germline-derived CDR1 and CDR2 are LGHDT and YNNKEL (reference sequence). This CDR3 region has 13 residues. V was cut by 0 bases and J by 8 bases, with 10 bases left in between. CDR3 bases: TGTGCCAGCAGCCAAGACAGGGTCGGAGGCTACACCTTC. It yields the protein CASSQDRVGGYTF.

This chain links TRBV5-1 with TRBJ2-7; D remains unclear. V was trimmed by 0 bases and J by 2 bases, leaving 9 bases between them. The germline gives CDR1 SGHRS, CDR2 YFSETQ. This CDR3 has 14 residues. CDR3 nucleotide sequence: TGCGCCAGCAGCTTGGTCTCCGACACCTACGAGCAGTACTTC. It is translated as CASSLVSDTYEQYF.

The chain combines TRBV28 with TRBJ2-3, with D maybe TRBD1 (5 bases). The CDR3 consists of 12 residues. CDR1 is MDHEN, CDR2 SYDVKM, per germline. V lost 6 bases and J 5 bases, leaving 9 bases between the germline ends. The CDR3 spells CASRARVDTQYF. As DNA, the CDR3 is TGTGCCAGCAGAGCCAGGGTAGATACGCAGTATTTT.

CDR3 residues: CSVKVMGQGWAKNIQYF. The CDR3 DNA follows: TGCAGCGTTAAGGTAATGGGACAGGGTTGGGCCAAAAACATTCAGTACTTC. V is TRBV29-1 and J is TRBJ2-4, with 9 bases fitting TRBD1. Germline V gives CDR1 SQVTM, CDR2 ANQGSEA. The CDR3 has 17 amino acids. After removal of 5 bases from V and 1 base from J, the junction contained 12 bases not matched to a gene.

This chain links TRBV2 with TRBJ1-4; D is uncertain. This CDR3 region has 14 residues. V lost 0 bases, J lost 10 bases, and 12 bases lay in between. Germline assignment: CDR1 SNHLY and CDR2 FYNNEI. This CDR3 reads CASSEALPNGKLFF. The CDR3 DNA follows: TGTGCCAGCAGTGAAGCGCTCCCGAACGGAAAACTGTTTTTT.

This rearrangement joins TRBV6-6 to TRBJ1-2, with D perhaps TRBD1 (5 bases). Germline loops: CDR1 MNHNY, CDR2 SVGAGI (reference sequence). The CDR3 has 12 residues. V was trimmed by 7 bases and J by 6 bases, leaving 12 bases between them. The DNA for the CDR3 is TGTGCCAGCACCACAACGACAGATGGCTACACCTTC. Its translation is CASTTTTDGYTF.

The chain has TRBV18 and TRBJ2-5; unclear D gene. The V gene lost 4 bases and the J gene lost 1 base, with 4 bases spanning the gap. This CDR3 contains 12 residues. Germline values: CDR1 KGHSH, CDR2 LQKENI. The CDR3 bases are TGTGCCAGCTCACAGCTCCAAGAGACCCAGTACTTC. Translated, it gives CASSQLQETQYF.

The chain carries TRBV20-1 and TRBJ2-3; D remains unclear. Germline CDR1 DFQATT, CDR2 SNEGSKA (reference sequence). Deletions cut 1 base from V and 4 bases from J, with 3 bases between. The CDR3 length is 11 residues. DNA of the CDR3: TGCAGTGCTAGAGCCGCAGATACGCAGTATTTT. It codes for CSARAADTQYF.

The chain combines TRBV7-9 with TRBJ2-2; a weak D match, TRBD2 (6 bases). The CDR3 is 16 residues long. V was cut by 5 bases and J by 2 bases, with 15 bases left in between. Germline values: CDR1 SEHNR, CDR2 FQNEAQ (reference sequence). The CDR3 region is CASSQMGGDNTGELFF. Written as DNA, the CDR3 is TGTGCCAGCAGCCAGATGGGGGGAGACAACACCGGGGAGCTGTTTTTT.

V is TRBV21-1 and J is TRBJ1-4; the table gives TRBD1 as D, unverified against the DNA. TRBV21-1 is annotated as a pseudogene. The CDR3 loop spans 15 amino acids. CDR3 nucleotides: TGTGCCAGCAGCAAAGTACGACAGGTGGGTGAAAAACTGTTTTTT. This translates into CASSKVRQVGEKLFF.

This chain connects TRBV4-2 to TRBJ1-2, with TRBD1 identical over 10 bases. Germline CDR1 LGHNA, CDR2 YNFKEQ. Germline trimming cut 1 base from V and 4 bases from J; bases unmatched to any gene: 6. The CDR3 has 16 residues. The DNA for the CDR3 is TGTGCCAGCAGCCAAGCGGATGGGGACAGGGGCTATGGCTACACCTTC. The encoded protein is CASSQADGDRGYGYTF.

The chain is built from TRBV6-5 and TRBJ2-7, with 7 nucleotides matching TRBD1. Germline values: CDR1 MNHEY, CDR2 SVGAGI. This CDR3 spans 14 amino acids. V lost 4 bases and J lost 3; bases outside the gene matches: 6. CDR3 in amino acids: CASSSQQGSYEQYF. CDR3 sequence (DNA): TGTGCCAGCAGTTCCCAACAGGGGAGCTACGAGCAGTACTTC.

The genes are TRBV9 and TRBJ1-1; TRBD1 agrees at 7 bases. From germline, CDR1 is SGDLS and CDR2 YYNGEE. This CDR3 is 14 amino acids long. The V gene end was trimmed by 4 bases and the J gene end by 1 base; junction bases not matched to a gene: 4. The DNA of the CDR3 is TGTGCCAGCAGCTTTGGGACAGCGAACACTGAAGCTTTCTTT. It translates to CASSFGTANTEAFF. Full variable domain (remainder filled in from reference TRBV9 and TRBJ1-1): DSGVTQTPKHLITATGQRVTLRCSPRSGDLSVYWYQQSLDQGLQFLIQYYNGEERAKGNILERFSAQQFPDLHSELNLSSLELGDSALYFCASSFGTANTEAFFGQGTRLTVV.

The chain employs TRBV9 and TRBJ2-5; perhaps TRBD1 as D (6 bases). The CDR3 runs 15 residues. CDR1 is SGDLS, CDR2 YYNGEE, per germline. Deletions cut 8 bases from V and 5 bases from J, with 22 bases between. The CDR3 sequence: CASSIQGTWGETQYF. CDR3 bases: TGTGCCAGTTCGATACAGGGAACGTGGGGGGAGACCCAGTACTTC.

The chain employs TRBV4-3 and TRBJ2-1, with a weak D call TRBD2 (5 bases). Trimming took off 3 bases at V and 7 bases at J, with 16 bases between the two ends. Germline V lookup: CDR1 LGHNA, CDR2 YSLEER. This CDR3 is 15 amino acids long. For the CDR3, the DNA is TGCGCCAGCAGCCAGAGCTCAACGGGGAATAATGAGCAGTTCTTC. Translation gives CASSQSSTGNNEQFF.

V gene TRBV29-1 combines with J gene TRBJ2-1; 8 bases agree with TRBD1. The germline V gene has CDR1 SQVTM and CDR2 ANQGSEA. With 8 bases clipped from V and 8 bases from J, the junction kept 8 bases outside the gene matches. The CDR3 runs 12 residues. The CDR3 DNA sequence: TGCAGCCAGGGGGCGGGGTTGCATGAGCAGTTCTTC. This translates into CSQGAGLHEQFF.

The rearrangement links TRBV5-6 to TRBJ2-6, with D maybe TRBD1 (5 bases). The V gene lost 5 bases and the J gene lost 1 base, with 13 bases spanning the gap. CDR3 length: 16 amino acids. CDR1 and CDR2 (germline): SGHDT, YYEEEE. CDR3 sequence reads: CASRLYRISGANVLTF. The CDR3 coding sequence is TGTGCCAGCAGACTTTACAGGATTTCTGGGGCCAACGTCCTGACTTTC.

In the case of this clone: Other DNA sequences from this sample encode an identical CDR3 as well. The rearrangement joins TRBV21-1 to TRBJ1-1. TRBV21-1 is assigned pseudogene status. The CDR3 consists of 15 residues. CDR3 loop: CASSKGGGFGTEAFF. The CDR3 DNA reads as TGTGCCAGCAGCAAAGGCGGCGGGTTTGGGACTGAAGCTTTCTTT.